The present entry profiles one T cell receptor (beta chain) with its context. No antigen is known for it. In total, roughly 710 healthy bone marrow donors made up the cohort. At the time of sampling, every cohort member was nominally healthy, though immune exposures that went unrecorded were likely present. The donor tested CMV seronegative and was one of the 352 seronegative cohort members. Every donor gave a peripheral blood sample, and the peripheral blood mononuclear cells from that sample were used for TCR beta sequencing. The Qiagen DNeasy Blood Extraction Kit was used to extract genomic DNA from the blood cell samples. Trimming removed 4 bases from V and 4 bases from J, leaving 16 bases between the germline ends. In the germline V gene (reference sequence), CDR1 corresponds to SEHNR and CDR2 to FQNEAQ. The CDR3 goes from the cysteine to the phenylalanine over 15 residues. This entry keeps only the CDR3 DNA: 45 bases, framed from base 1.

The data stem from a study of cytomegalovirus exposure and HLA in healthy donors (dated by TCRdb to the late 2010s). About the full investigation: According to an earlier analysis of 587 of the donors, some 170 million T cells yielded over 100 million unique TCR beta sequences and 276 Gb of sequence data. To study patterns of TCR occurrence, a later analysis re-analyzed previously published TCR beta repertoires from 666 donors and added high-resolution HLA genotyping. Among 398 genotyped donors of the cohort, an average of 235,054 unique TCR beta nucleotide sequences were sequenced per donor, roughly 18% of them non-productive. In addition to the first cohort of roughly 670 subjects, a separate validation cohort of 120 different subjects was used. Of the roughly 420 genotyped donors, 70% to 90% were placed in the genetic ancestry cluster associated with self-reported Caucasian donors. In a later genetic analysis, genome-wide SNP genotypes for 398 of the 666 donors were used, and that subset was treated as a discovery cohort. Because of strong linkage in the cohort, five DR-DQ haplotypes were treated as single units for association and clustering. The study profiled the T cell repertoires of fewer than 850 subjects by immunosequencing and related them to cytomegalovirus serostatus. All discovery cohort repertoires had been generated using a single sequencing platform. An earlier analysis of fewer than 700 of the donors applied high-throughput TCR beta sequencing to assess whether each TCR beta V gene segment acted as functional or pseudogenic. The number of typed donors differed by locus: roughly 620-630 for A, B, C, DRB1 and DQB1; 522 for DQA1; 606 for DPA1; and around 450 for DPB1. Rather than using new phenotypic data, the later analysis identified candidate immune exposures from TCR beta sequences and from how often those sequences occurred across donors. HLA typing covered class I and class II loci at four-digit resolution. The study aimed to test whether cataloging public T cell receptors could reveal signatures of past pathogen exposure. Alongside the repertoire data, information on donor age, sex, ethnicity and CMV serostatus was compiled. Roughly 300 gigabases of sequencing data and tens of millions of unique TCR sequences were included in an early release covering 550 to 800 HLA-typed donors. To predict cytomegalovirus infection status, the study brought together high-throughput TCR immunosequencing, statistical association of individual TCRs with disease status, and machine learning.

The library was obtained by the immunoSEQ multiplex PCR assay. The multiplex PCR relied on a mix of 60 forward primers for TCR Vbeta segments and 13 reverse primers for TCR Jbeta segments. A multiplex PCR assay on genomic DNA amplified the CDR3 region of rearranged TCR beta genes. Amplified TCR beta libraries were sequenced as 87-base-pair reads on the Illumina HiSeq System. On the authors' methods: A later analysis counted about 76 million unique TCR beta chains across the 500 to 850 repertoires, and roughly 10 million of these chains were shared by at least two donors. Raw reads were error-corrected and collapsed into unique sequences by a nearest-neighbor algorithm in which closely related sequences were merged to remove PCR and sequencing errors. V, D and J gene segments were assigned by aligning CDR3 sequences to IMGT reference sequences. For a sequence to be retained, a match of at least six nucleotides was required to both a V gene segment and a J gene segment. Rearrangements were called productive when the CDR3 lacked stop codons and stayed in frame with V and J; all others were non-productive. CDR3 was defined by IMGT convention, running from the second conserved V-encoded cysteine to the conserved J-encoded phenylalanine. The earlier analysis of fewer than 750 of the donors excluded sequences that lacked an unambiguous match to a single V gene segment. An earlier analysis of about 600 of the donors called V segments functional above 56.7% productive rearrangements and segregating when the between-donor standard deviation exceeded 5%. A statistical classification framework was developed to diagnose cytomegalovirus status using the catalog of TCR beta chain sequences. A later analysis assigned V and J genes by comparing TCR nucleotide sequences with IMGT/GENE-DB human TR gene sequences. Using the TCRdist pipeline, a later analysis assigned CDR3 sequences along with most-parsimonious VDJ recombination scenarios. In a later analysis, each TCR beta chain was defined by its CDR3 amino acid sequence together with its V-gene family, and reads without a unique V-gene family were excluded. In a later analysis, 450 to 600 highly shared, low-generation-probability nucleotide sequences were removed to address suspected cross-contamination and a sequencing artifact. In a later analysis, a clonal expansion index was calculated for each public chain from normalized within-repertoire ranks of inferred template counts. In a later analysis, generation probabilities were computed with a VDJ recombination model fitted to out-of-frame rearrangements, and the resulting probabilities were checked against IGoR. In a later analysis, hypergeometric tests were used to score TCR-TCR, TCR-HLA and TCR-CMV co-occurrence, with a repertoire-size bias correction applied to TCR pairs. In a later analysis, false discovery rates were estimated by permuting HLA or CMV assignments 20 times. In a later analysis, co-occurring TCRs were grouped using DBSCAN, and TCRdist sequence similarity was added for clustering within HLA-allele-positive subsets. Co-occurrence clustering excluded repertoires with fewer than 30,000 or more than 120,000 public chains, plus five with anomalous nucleotide sharing. Not all clones reach the TCRdb copy of this immuneACCESS table, which keeps in-frame sequences only. Checked studies attribute under half of the gap to unresolved V genes and leave the rest unexplained. The V and J calls and clone size are taken from that table; D and trimming were inferred from the DNA. The sample table gives 100,000 to 150,000 clones. The ten largest clones capture about 2% of the sample.

The investigation overall reported the following: A cluster of highly shared sequence variants was judged likely to represent a technical artifact of the sequencing pipeline. In an earlier analysis of about 600 of the donors, most TCR beta V segments appeared in productive rearrangements about 87% or about 30% of the time, broadly matching IMGT annotations. The authors suggested that the approach could potentially be extended to other disease states and immunological phenotypes. In a later analysis, HLA-associated TCR beta chains were found to be more clonally expanded and to have lower generation probabilities than equally common non-associated chains. According to a later analysis, TCR association rates differed among HLA loci, with DRB1 alleles showing the most associated TCRs and HLA-C alleles showing the fewest. Linkage disequilibrium might explain the correlated functional status among segregating V segments, but an unknown experimental factor could not be excluded. A further reported finding was that TCR beta sequences accurately predicted the HLA-A and HLA-B alleles for most subjects in the first cohort. Only TCR beta chains were sequenced in this cohort, and the absence of alpha or paired-chain data limited detectable features. In a later analysis, several top co-occurrence clusters were reported to appear linked to parvovirus B19, influenza, CMV and Epstein-Barr virus. The classifier was reported to diagnose cytomegalovirus status with high specificity and sensitivity in both the original cohort and the validation cohort. Some IMGT-functional V segments, including TRBV6-2 and TRBV6-3, could not be told apart with the 87-base-pair reads, so those segments were excluded. Most CMV-associated TCR beta chains appeared to be HLA-restricted in a later analysis, and the HLA associations seemed to be driven largely by CMV exposure. A later genetic analysis associated a missense DCLRE1C variant with V-gene and J-gene trimming of TCR beta chains, and an independent cohort replicated the association. When HLA alleles, especially DR and DQ, strongly co-occurred, attributing TCR associations to individual alleles was difficult. According to a later genetic analysis, donors in an Asian-associated ancestry cluster had fewer N-insertions in productive TCRs than the approximately 700-donor mean. The study listed approximately 150 TCR beta chains as associated with cytomegalovirus. Some 16 rarely observed V segments, including chromosome 9 orphons, were excluded from the earlier analysis of approximately 600 of the donors because counts were too low. While some public TCRs were present in many individuals, most TCR sequences turned up only very rarely across donors. The only immune exposure information available for the cohort was CMV serostatus. Because HLA typing was unavailable for some donors at each locus, only the typed subset was used in association tests. At a false discovery rate of 0.05, a later analysis linked approximately 18,000 TCR beta sequences to specific HLA alleles. A few of the identified cytomegalovirus-associated TCR beta chains were confirmed in vitro to be specific for cytomegalovirus antigens. Roughly uniform sequencing depth across donors was assumed in presence/absence analyses, although this assumption may not hold.

Specimen: PBMCs. This clonotype originated in a man in his forties or fifties in good health and CMV-seronegative. The rearrangement combines TRBV7-9 with TRBJ2-5; the best D guess is TRBD2, with 6 bases matching. The base sequence is TGTGCCAGCAGCTCTCGGTCCCAGGAGGGAGAGACCCAGTACTTC. This is translated as CASSSRSQEGETQYF.